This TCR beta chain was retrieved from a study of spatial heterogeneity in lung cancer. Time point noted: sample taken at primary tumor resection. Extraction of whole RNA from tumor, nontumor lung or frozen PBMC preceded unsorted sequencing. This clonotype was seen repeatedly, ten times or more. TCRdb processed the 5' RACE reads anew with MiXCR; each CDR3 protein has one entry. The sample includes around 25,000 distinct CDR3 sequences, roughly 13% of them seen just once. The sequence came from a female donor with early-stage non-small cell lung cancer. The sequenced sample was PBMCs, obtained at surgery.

CDR3 in DNA: TGTGCCAGCAGAAGAGCCCCGGGACTAGCGGGAGCCGAGCAGTACTTC. Its protein product is CASRRAPGLAGAEQYF. The chain has TRBV2 and TRBJ2-7; 14 bases are a match to TRBD2. V lost 6 bases and J lost 6; bases outside the gene matches: 10. This CDR3 is 16 amino acids long. CDR1 is SNHLY and CDR2 is FYNNEI in the germline V gene.